The 31 T cell receptor beta chains given below trace back to one sample, sequenced in a study of identifying expanded T cells in peripheral blood. The repertoire was sequenced with immunoSEQ multiplex PCR; TCRdb's copy has only in-frame clones and lacks some. The data show approximately 56,000 clones, about 80% seen once. Material: blood. The origin of the receptors is a person aged 18-70 years in good health.

This chain uses TRBV5-6 with TRBJ1-1; the D gene is possibly TRBD1 (5 bases). The CDR3 has 15 amino acids. Germline values: CDR1 SGHDT, CDR2 YYEEEE. The V end lost 2 bases, the J end lost 3 bases, and 14 bases lay between the germline ends. CDR3 in DNA: TGTGCCAGCAGCTTAAGGTTGCTGGGGGACACTGAAGCTTTCTTT. This encodes CASSLRLLGDTEAFF.

The chain has TRBV2 and TRBJ1-2; 8 bases align to TRBD1. CDR3 size: 13 residues. Losses at the gene ends were 9 bases for V and 5 bases for J; bases not matched to a gene: 8. Germline V gene data show CDR1 as SNHLY and CDR2 as FYNNEI. The CDR3 nucleotides are TGTGCCAGTGGAGGGGACAGGCAATATGGCTACACCTTC. Translation gives CASGGDRQYGYTF.

V gene TRBV9 combines with J gene TRBJ1-5, with D possibly being TRBD1 (5 bases). Germline CDR1 and CDR2: SGDLS and YYNGEE. The CDR3 spans 17 residues. Deletions cut 10 bases from V and 6 bases from J, with 29 bases between. The CDR3 DNA is TGTGCCGCCCCCCGGAGCCCTGGGGGTACAGAGGTTCAGCCCCAGCATTTT. Protein: CAAPRSPGGTEVQPQHF.

This sequence joins TRBV4-1 and TRBJ2-5; D unclear. The CDR3 totals 14 residues. Germline V CDR1 and CDR2: MGHRA, YSYEKL. V shed 0 bases and J shed 2 bases, with 7 bases lying between them. In nucleotides, the CDR3 is TGCGCCAGCAGCCAAGAGGAAATACAAGAGACCCAGTACTTC. It yields the protein CASSQEEIQETQYF.

The gene calls are TRBV7-2 and TRBJ2-3; tentative D call: TRBD2 (5 bases). The CDR3 is 15 residues long. Looked up from germline, CDR1 is SGHTA and CDR2 is FQGNSA. The V gene lost 1 base and the J gene lost 0 bases, with 8 bases spanning the gap. CDR3 region: CASSLGSGSTDTQYF. The CDR3 nucleotides read TGTGCCAGCAGCTTAGGGTCGGGGAGCACAGATACGCAGTATTTT.

J is TRBJ2-1 and V is TRBV2; the match to TRBD2 covers 8 bases. The V segment lost 4 bases and the J segment 6 bases; nucleotides outside the gene matches: 5. Germline V lookup: CDR1 SNHLY, CDR2 FYNNEI. CDR3 length equals 14 residues. The chain's CDR3 is CASSVSGGRNEQFF. For the CDR3, the DNA is TGTGCCAGCAGTGTATCGGGGGGGCGCAATGAGCAGTTCTTC.

The rearrangement joins TRBV2 to TRBJ2-1; the match to TRBD2 covers 7 bases. CDR3 length equals 12 residues. Unmatched junction bases numbered 5, after V lost 9 bases and J lost 6 bases. Germline V gene data show CDR1 as SNHLY and CDR2 as FYNNEI. CDR3 amino acids: CASERGGNEQFF. CDR3 bases: TGTGCCAGTGAGCGGGGCGGCAATGAGCAGTTCTTC. Together with reference TRBV2 and TRBJ2-1, the CDR3 gives the full variable domain: EPEVTQTPSHQVTQMGQEVILRCVPISNHLYFYWYRQILGQKVEFLVSFYNNEISEKSEIFDDQFSVERPDGSNFTLKIRSTKLEDSAMYFCASERGGNEQFFGPGTRLTVL.

The chain uses TRBV2 and TRBJ2-3, with 11 bases lining up with TRBD2. CDR1 is SNHLY and CDR2 is FYNNEI in the germline V gene. This CDR3 has 18 amino acids. With 3 bases clipped from V and 1 base from J, the junction kept 9 bases outside the gene matches. The CDR3, as DNA: TGTGCCAGCAGTGACTACGTCATAGCGGGGGGGCGCACAGATACGCAGTATTTT. It yields the protein CASSDYVIAGGRTDTQYF.

V and J are TRBV30 and TRBJ2-4; 7 nucleotides agree with TRBD1. The germline gives CDR1 GTSNPN, CDR2 SVGIG (reference sequence). The CDR3 is 10 amino acids. The V gene end was trimmed by 5 bases and the J gene end by 8 bases; junction bases not matched to a gene: 0. This CDR3 reads CAWGTDIQYF. CDR3 bases: TGTGCCTGGGGGACAGACATTCAGTACTTC.

This chain connects TRBV5-1 to TRBJ1-4; D is uncertain. This CDR3 is 15 amino acids long. The V gene's germline CDR1 is SGHRS and CDR2 YFSETQ. The V gene lost 5 bases and the J gene lost 0 bases, with 11 bases spanning the gap. DNA of the CDR3: TGCGCCAGCAGTCAGGAAGCAGCAACTAATGAAAAACTGTTTTTT. This codes for CASSQEAATNEKLFF. Combining the CDR3 with reference TRBV5-1 and TRBJ1-4 gives the whole variable domain KAGVTQTPRYLIKTRGQQVTLSCSPISGHRSVSWYQQTPGQGLQFLFEYFSETQRNKGNFPGRFSGRQFSNSRSEMNVSTLELGDSALYLCASSQEAATNEKLFFGSGTQLSVL.

This chain connects TRBV29-1 to TRBJ1-2; maybe TRBD1 (5 bases). The V end lost 2 bases, the J end lost 1 base, and 8 bases lay between the germline ends. This CDR3 has 13 amino acids. From germline, CDR1 is SQVTM and CDR2 ANQGSEA. The CDR3 region is CSVERGDNYGYTF. CDR3 DNA: TGCAGCGTTGAAAGGGGAGATAACTATGGCTACACCTTC.

This sequence joins TRBV7-4 and TRBJ2-5; TRBD1 matches 9 bases. This CDR3 contains 16 residues. Germline values: CDR1 SGHVT, CDR2 SQSDAQ. V dropped 5 bases and J dropped 1; count of bases not matched to a gene: 8. This CDR3 reads CASSTDPGQGQETQYF. The CDR3 nucleotides read TGTGCCAGCAGCACAGACCCGGGACAGGGCCAAGAGACCCAGTACTTC.

This chain uses TRBV7-9 with TRBJ1-5; the D is unclear. The V gene's germline CDR1 is SEHNR and CDR2 FQNEAQ (reference sequence). The V and J ends lost 5 bases and 5 bases respectively, with 7 bases between them. This CDR3 region has 12 residues. The CDR3 nucleotides read TGTGCCAGCAGCGTAGTCGATCAGCCCCAGCATTTT. Protein: CASSVVDQPQHF.

The genes are TRBV5-6 and TRBJ1-4; possible D gene TRBD1, 5 bases. V lost 4 bases, J lost 4 bases, and 17 bases lay in between. CDR1 and CDR2 (germline): SGHDT, YYEEEE. CDR3 length: 16 amino acids. Here the CDR3 reads CASSGRVAGHNEKLFF. The CDR3 coding sequence is TGTGCCAGCAGCGGACGTGTAGCAGGGCATAATGAAAAACTGTTTTTT.

CDR3 protein: CASKTLGGSQETQYF. The DNA for the CDR3 is TGTGCCAGCAAGACCTTAGGGGGTAGTCAAGAGACCCAGTACTTC. The chain combines TRBV2 with TRBJ2-5, with D perhaps TRBD1 (6 bases). Trimming removed 7 bases from V and 2 bases from J, with 17 bases in between. The CDR3 totals 15 residues. Germline V gene data show CDR1 as SNHLY and CDR2 as FYNNEI.

The chain employs TRBV25-1 and TRBJ2-7; possibly TRBD1 for D (6 bases). V gave up 5 bases and J gave up 3 bases, with 14 bases separating them. CDR3 length: 14 residues. Germline values: CDR1 MGHDK, CDR2 SYGVNS. CDR3: CASSPTPQGYEQYF. The CDR3 DNA reads as TGTGCCAGCAGTCCAACACCACAGGGCTACGAGCAGTACTTC.

This clone has only one observation. The chain employs TRBV27 and TRBJ1-5; a possible D gene is TRBD1 (5 bases). Trimming removed 4 bases at V and 5 bases at J, with 9 bases between. The CDR3 contains 13 residues. Germline lookup yields CDR1 MNHEY and CDR2 SMNVEV (reference sequence). CDR3 loop: CASSYRQYQPQHF. The CDR3 nucleotides are TGTGCCAGCAGTTATCGACAGTATCAGCCCCAGCATTTT.

Worth noting for this clone: At the DNA level, this CDR3 is encoded by other sequences in the same sample as well. This CDR3 is CASSVVGTGELFF. Written as DNA, the CDR3 is TGTGCCAGCAGCGTAGTGGGCACCGGGGAGCTGTTTTTT. The chain recombines TRBV9 with TRBJ2-2; D remains ambiguous. The germline V gene has CDR1 SGDLS and CDR2 YYNGEE. The CDR3 sequence is 13 residues long. Trimming cost V 0 bases and J 4 bases, with 4 bases left between them.

The V and J genes are TRBV7-3 and TRBJ2-1; unclear D gene. Trimming cost V 3 bases and J 6 bases, with 12 bases left between them. The V gene's germline CDR1 is SGHTA and CDR2 FQGTGA. The CDR3 totals 14 residues. CDR3 amino acids: CASSFAPRANEQFF. CDR3 nucleotide sequence: TGTGCCAGCAGCTTCGCCCCCCGGGCCAATGAGCAGTTCTTC.

The CDR3 DNA is TGTGCCAGCAGCCCCCGGGCGGGAGGGGGGAATGAGCAGTTCTTC. As protein: CASSPRAGGGNEQFF. The chain combines TRBV7-2 with TRBJ2-1, with TRBD2 identical over 9 bases. The ends lost 5 bases at V and 7 bases at J; junction bases unmatched: 9. Per the germline V gene, CDR1 is SGHTA and CDR2 is FQGNSA. This CDR3 is 15 amino acids long.

The gene calls are TRBV19 and TRBJ2-5; D unresolved. V was trimmed by 3 bases and J by 2 bases, leaving 7 bases between them. Germline V gives CDR1 LNHDA, CDR2 SQIVND (reference sequence). This CDR3 is 13 amino acids long. CDR3 amino acids: CASSMNRQETQYF. The CDR3 DNA reads as TGTGCCAGTAGTATGAACAGACAAGAGACCCAGTACTTC.

The rearrangement links TRBV30 to TRBJ2-7; D might be TRBD1 (5 bases). This CDR3 contains 12 residues. Trimming removed 7 bases from V and 7 bases from J, with 17 bases in between. Germline values: CDR1 GTSNPN, CDR2 SVGIG (reference sequence). CDR3 residues: CAYDSTFGEQYF. In DNA form, the CDR3 reads TGTGCCTATGACAGTACCTTTGGAGAGCAGTACTTC.

The chain links TRBV5-5 to TRBJ2-5, with 7 bases aligning to TRBD1. This CDR3 is 15 amino acids long. CDR1 is SGHKS, CDR2 YYEKEE, per germline (reference sequence). V was clipped by 1 base and J by 2 bases; unmatched bases: 5. The CDR3 DNA sequence: TGTGCCAGCAGCTTGACGGCCAGGGGGCAAGAGACCCAGTACTTC. The encoded protein is CASSLTARGQETQYF.

The chain combines TRBV9 with TRBJ2-1, with 12 bases lining up with TRBD2. The CDR3 has 17 amino acids. Unmatched junction bases numbered 6, after V lost 1 base and J lost 4 bases. CDR1 SGDLS and CDR2 YYNGEE come from the germline V gene. The CDR3 protein is CASSVLAGGHAYNEQFF. CDR3 bases: TGTGCCAGCAGCGTACTAGCGGGAGGGCATGCGTACAATGAGCAGTTCTTC.

CDR3 amino acids: CASSEARGQVAGANVLTF. The CDR3 coding sequence is TGTGCCAGCAGTGAAGCAAGGGGGCAAGTGGCTGGGGCCAACGTCCTGACTTTC. The chain recombines TRBV6-1 with TRBJ2-6, with 7 bases lining up with TRBD1. Unmatched junction bases numbered 7, after V lost 0 bases and J lost 2 bases. The CDR3 spans 18 residues. Germline V lookup: CDR1 MNHNS, CDR2 SASEGT.

This clone was observed once. The chain joins TRBV27 to TRBJ1-1, with TRBD1 matching 7 bases. Germline V gene sequence: CDR1 MNHEY, CDR2 SMNVEV (reference sequence). There are 15 residues in the CDR3. J was trimmed by 4 bases and V by 4 bases; bases with no gene match: 9. The CDR3 loop reads CASSSRGAASTEAFF. In DNA, the CDR3 is TGTGCCAGCAGTTCCAGGGGGGCGGCGAGCACTGAAGCTTTCTTT.

CDR3 residues: CASSPPSLAGHEQYF. In DNA, the CDR3 is TGTGCCAGCTCACCACCTTCTCTAGCGGGCCACGAGCAGTACTTC. The V gene is TRBV18, the J gene TRBJ2-7; 8 bases are a match to TRBD2. The germline V gene encodes CDR1 KGHSH and CDR2 LQKENI. The CDR3 covers 15 residues. Trimming removed 0 bases from V and 5 bases from J; junction bases left unmatched: 6.

The chain is built from TRBV5-1 and TRBJ1-1; TRBD1 is a possible D gene (5 bases). The CDR3 is 13 residues long. Germline V CDR1 and CDR2: SGHRS, YFSETQ. The ends were cut back, 5 bases at V and 3 bases at J, with 11 bases in the middle. CDR3: CASSPGGYTEAFF. The DNA for the CDR3 is TGCGCCAGCAGTCCTGGGGGGTACACTGAAGCTTTCTTT.

The J gene is TRBJ2-7, the V gene TRBV19; D uncertain. This CDR3 is 13 amino acids long. The V end was cut by 8 bases, the J end by 3 bases, with 14 bases between. CDR1 and CDR2 from the germline V gene are LNHDA and SQIVND (reference sequence). CDR3 sequence: CASPLNQNYEQYF. CDR3 coding DNA: TGTGCCAGTCCCCTTAATCAGAACTACGAGCAGTACTTC.

The genes are TRBV9 and TRBJ2-7, with TRBD2 identical over 7 bases. The germline gives CDR1 SGDLS, CDR2 YYNGEE. The CDR3 is made up of 15 amino acids. The ends lost 2 bases at V and 6 bases at J; junction bases unmatched: 11. In DNA form, the CDR3 reads TGTGCCAGCAGCGTCCTTCGACTAGCTATCGGCGAGCAGTACGTC. Amino acids: CASSVLRLAIGEQYV.

The chain employs TRBV7-2 and TRBJ2-7; TRBD1 might be the D (5 bases). Germline V gene sequence: CDR1 SGHTA, CDR2 FQGNSA. CDR3 length equals 16 residues. The V and J ends lost 1 base and 2 bases respectively, with 15 bases between them. The CDR3, as DNA: TGTGCCAGCAGCTTAGAAGGGGCTCGATATCCCTACGAGCAGTACGTC. Translated: CASSLEGARYPYEQYV.